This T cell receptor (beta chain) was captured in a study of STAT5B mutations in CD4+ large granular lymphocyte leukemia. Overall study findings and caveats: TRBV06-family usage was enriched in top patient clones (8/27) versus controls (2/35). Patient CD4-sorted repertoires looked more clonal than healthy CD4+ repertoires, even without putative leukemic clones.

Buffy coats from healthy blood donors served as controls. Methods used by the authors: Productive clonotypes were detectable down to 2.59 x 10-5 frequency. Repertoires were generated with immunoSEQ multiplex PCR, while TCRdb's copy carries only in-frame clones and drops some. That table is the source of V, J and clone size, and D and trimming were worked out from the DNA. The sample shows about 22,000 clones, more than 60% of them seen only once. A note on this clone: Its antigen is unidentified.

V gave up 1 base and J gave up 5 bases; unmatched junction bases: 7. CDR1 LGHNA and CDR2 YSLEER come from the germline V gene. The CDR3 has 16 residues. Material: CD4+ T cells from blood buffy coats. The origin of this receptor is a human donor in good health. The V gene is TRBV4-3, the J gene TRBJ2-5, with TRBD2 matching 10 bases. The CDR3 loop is CASSQGSGGALETQYF. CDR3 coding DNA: TGCGCCAGCAGCCAAGGAAGCGGGGGGGCGCTGGAGACCCAGTACTTC.